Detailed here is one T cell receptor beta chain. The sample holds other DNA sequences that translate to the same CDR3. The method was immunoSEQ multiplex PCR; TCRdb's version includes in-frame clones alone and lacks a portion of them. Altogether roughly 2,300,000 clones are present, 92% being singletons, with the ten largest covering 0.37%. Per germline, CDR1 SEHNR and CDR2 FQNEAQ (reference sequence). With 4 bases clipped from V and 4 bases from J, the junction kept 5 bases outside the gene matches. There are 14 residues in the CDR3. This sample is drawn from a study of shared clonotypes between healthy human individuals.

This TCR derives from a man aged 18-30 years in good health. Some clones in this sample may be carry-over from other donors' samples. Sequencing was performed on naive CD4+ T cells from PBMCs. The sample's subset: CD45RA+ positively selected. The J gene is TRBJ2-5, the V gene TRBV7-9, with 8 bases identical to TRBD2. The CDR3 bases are TGTGCCAGCAGCTCGTTAGCGGGATCAGAGACCCAGTACTTC. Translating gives CASSSLAGSETQYF. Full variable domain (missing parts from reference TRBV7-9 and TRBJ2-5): DTGVSQNPRHKITKRGQNVTFRCDPISEHNRLYWYRQTLGQGPEFLTYFQNEAQLEKSRLLSDRFSAERPKGSFSTLEIQRTEQGDSAMYLCASSSLAGSETQYFGPGTRLLVL.